This TCR beta chain was observed in a study of blood T cell repertoires in COVID-19. Study-level information: Specimens from acute and convalescent COVID-19 originated in the United States, Italy and Spain.

The germline V gene has CDR1 SGDLS and CDR2 YYNGEE. The CDR3 sequence is 15 residues long. V shed 2 bases and J 8 bases; nucleotides not matched to a gene: 8. The repertoire was sequenced with immunoSEQ multiplex PCR; TCRdb's copy has only in-frame clones and lacks some. The sample has 180,000 or so clones; approximately 84% are singletons. The sample was peripheral blood. The chain carries TRBV9 and TRBJ2-1; 9 bases line up with TRBD2. The clonotype originates from a middle-aged man who had recovered from COVID-19. The CDR3 nucleotides read TGTGCCAGCAGCGTTAGCGGGGGCTTCCTGCATGAGCAGTTCTTC. Its protein product is CASSVSGGFLHEQFF.